The text below deals with one T cell receptor beta chain. The data are from a study of blood T cell repertoires in COVID-19. Study-wide context: The samples span acute and convalescent COVID-19 from the United States, Italy and Spain. The analysed material was cDNA or gDNA that came from T cells, B-cell-depleted T cells, or PBMCs.

Repertoires were generated with immunoSEQ multiplex PCR, while TCRdb's copy carries only in-frame clones and drops some. The table records approximately 470,000 clones, 75% to 90% of them present only once. The age range of participants was about 18 to 95 years, with residence in about two dozen US areas. Donors in Cohort 3 counted as recovered after two negative PCRs, clearance, or symptom resolution. This CDR3 is 16 amino acids long. Trimming took 0 bases from V and 4 from J, leaving 15 bases between them. From germline, CDR1 is MDHEN and CDR2 SYDVKM. What was sequenced was PBMCs or T cells enriched from blood (not recorded which). This chain links TRBV28 with TRBJ1-2; the D is unclear. This clonotype was sampled from a woman between 18 and 29 years old who had recovered from COVID-19. CDR3 DNA: TGTGCCAGCAGTTTATGGACATCGGACTTATCCTATGGCTACACCTTC. Residues: CASSLWTSDLSYGYTF.